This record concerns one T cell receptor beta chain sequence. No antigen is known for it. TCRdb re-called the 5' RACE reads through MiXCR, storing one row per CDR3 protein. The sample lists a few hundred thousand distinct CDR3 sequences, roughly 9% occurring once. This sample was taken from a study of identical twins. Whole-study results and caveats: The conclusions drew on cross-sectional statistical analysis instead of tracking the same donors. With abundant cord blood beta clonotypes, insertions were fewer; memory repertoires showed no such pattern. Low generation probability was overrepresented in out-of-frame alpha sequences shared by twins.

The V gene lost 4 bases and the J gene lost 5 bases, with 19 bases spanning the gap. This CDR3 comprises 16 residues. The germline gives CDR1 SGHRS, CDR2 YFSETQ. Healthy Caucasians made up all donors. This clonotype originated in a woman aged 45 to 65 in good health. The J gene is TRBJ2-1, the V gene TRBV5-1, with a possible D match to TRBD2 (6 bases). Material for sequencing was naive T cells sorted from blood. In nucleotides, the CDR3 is TGCGCCAGCAGCCCCTCGGGAGACAGACCCAACAATGAGCAGTTCTTC. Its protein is CASSPSGDRPNNEQFF.